These T cell receptor beta chains were read from a single sample in a study of OX40 agonist ivuxolimab in advanced cancers. The data were produced by immunoSEQ multiplex PCR, yet TCRdb's version contains in-frame clones alone and is incomplete. The sample holds about 93,000 clones, just over 90% seen once. Sequenced material: CD4+ or CD8+ T cells sorted from blood, taken in a trial of the OX40 agonist ivuxolimab. The receptors shown here come from an adult with an advanced solid tumor such as melanoma, head and neck, liver or kidney cancer. Each CDR3 is given with its conserved first and last residue. D genes are given only for firm matches. Rows may omit the clone size; those that give it use once, few, many or a size class.

size | D | J | length | V | CDR3 | DNA
. | . | TRBJ2-7 | 15 | TRBV5-5 | CASSLVAGEIYEQYF | TGTGCCAGCAGCTTGGTGGCAGGGGAAATCTACGAGCAGTACTTC
. | . | TRBJ1-6 | 11 | TRBV7-2 | CASSPEGPLHF | TGTGCCAGCAGCCCCGAGGGCCCCCTCCACTTT
. | TRBD2 | TRBJ2-5 | 14 | TRBV30 | CASSRLAGGETQYF | TGTGCCTCTTCCCGACTAGCGGGGGGAGAGACCCAGTACTTC
. | TRBD1 | TRBJ1-1 | 16 | TRBV13 | CASSSRQGLVNTEAFF | TGTGCCAGCAGCTCTCGACAGGGGTTGGTGAACACTGAAGCTTTCTTT
. | TRBD2 | TRBJ2-1 | 14 | TRBV25-1 | CASSSAGVCNEQFF | TGTGCCAGCAGTTCAGCGGGAGTATGCAATGAGCAGTTCTTC
. | . | TRBJ1-5 | 15 | TRBV6-5 | CASSYSSNSDQPQHF | TGTGCCAGCAGTTACTCGAGTAACAGTGATCAGCCCCAGCATTTT
. | TRBD2 | TRBJ2-5 | 15 | TRBV5-4 | CASSSTSQPQETQYF | TGTGCCAGCAGCTCGACTAGCCAACCCCAAGAGACCCAGTACTTC
once | . | TRBJ2-5 | 13 | TRBV27 | CASSLDSQETQYF | TGTGCCAGCAGTTTGGACTCACAAGAGACCCAGTACTTC
. | . | TRBJ2-5 | 15 | TRBV4-2 | CASSIGAGDQETQYF | TGTGCCAGCAGCATAGGGGCAGGTGACCAAGAGACCCAGTACTTC
. | . | TRBJ1-5 | 14 | TRBV28 | CATIWVNSNQPQHF | TGTGCCACCATTTGGGTGAATAGCAATCAGCCCCAGCATTTT
. | . | TRBJ2-7 | 16 | TRBV11-2 | CASSLVGTAIFHEQYF | TGTGCCAGCAGCTTAGTAGGTACAGCCATATTTCACGAGCAGTACTTC
. | . | TRBJ2-6 | 13 | TRBV6-5 | CAITVSGANVLTF | TGTGCCATAACCGTTTCTGGGGCCAACGTCCTGACTTTC
. | TRBD2 | TRBJ2-4 | 15 | TRBV6-1 | CASSEGSSSGNIQYF | TGTGCCAGCAGTGAAGGATCGTCTAGCGGAAACATTCAGTACTTC
. | TRBD2 | TRBJ2-7 | 15 | TRBV9 | CASSPGIAGFVEQYF | TGTGCCAGCAGCCCCGGGATAGCGGGGTTCGTCGAGCAGTACTTC
. | . | TRBJ1-5 | 16 | TRBV28 | CASSLGGHNSNQPQHF | TGTGCCAGCAGTTTAGGGGGTCACAATAGCAATCAGCCCCAGCATTTT
. | TRBD1 | TRBJ2-5 | 13 | TRBV30 | CAQGTGGGETQYF | TGTGCCCAAGGGACAGGGGGCGGGGAGACCCAGTACTTC
. | TRBD1 | TRBJ1-2 | 14 | TRBV5-4 | CASRLQGANYGYTF | TGTGCCAGCAGACTACAGGGGGCCAACTATGGCTACACCTTC
. | . | TRBJ2-5 | 13 | TRBV19 | CASSITQQETQYF | TGTGCCAGTAGTATTACGCAGCAAGAGACCCAGTACTTC
. | TRBD1 | TRBJ1-2 | 13 | TRBV6-1 | CASSLQGDDGYTF | TGTGCCAGCAGCTTACAGGGGGACGATGGCTACACCTTC
. | TRBD1 | TRBJ1-5 | 15 | TRBV5-1 | CASREGDRDNQPQHF | TGCGCCAGCAGAGAGGGGGACAGGGATAATCAGCCCCAGCATTTT
. | . | TRBJ1-3 | 15 | TRBV5-1 | CASSLGRNSGNTIYF | TGCGCCAGCAGCTTGGGACGGAACTCTGGAAACACCATATATTTT
. | TRBD1 | TRBJ1-2 | 14 | TRBV6-1 | CASLSVGTGYGYTF | TGTGCCAGCTTGAGTGTCGGGACAGGGTATGGCTACACCTTC
. | TRBD1 | TRBJ2-7 | 14 | TRBV10-3 | CAISERTGNYEQYF | TGTGCCATCAGTGAGAGGACAGGGAACTACGAGCAGTACTTC
once | . | TRBJ1-2 | 14 | TRBV5-5 | CASRGGGGAYGYTF | TGTGCCAGCAGAGGGGGAGGGGGTGCCTATGGCTACACCTTC
. | TRBD1 | TRBJ1-1 | 13 | TRBV5-6 | CASSNQGDTEAFF | TGTGCCAGCAGCAACCAGGGGGACACTGAAGCTTTCTTT
. | . | TRBJ2-7 | 11 | TRBV7-3 | CASSEGYEQYF | TGTGCCAGCAGCGAGGGTTACGAGCAGTACTTC
. | . | TRBJ1-6 | 17 | TRBV27 | CASSPGFEGSTNSPLHF | TGTGCCAGCAGCCCCGGGTTTGAGGGGTCAACAAATTCACCCCTCCACTTT
. | . | TRBJ2-2 | 13 | TRBV9 | CASREGSLGELFF | TGTGCCAGCAGGGAGGGTAGTCTCGGGGAGCTGTTTTTT
. | . | TRBJ2-2 | 17 | TRBV9 | CASSVELLAGITGELFF | TGTGCCAGCAGCGTAGAACTACTCGCGGGTATCACCGGGGAGCTGTTTTTT
. | . | TRBJ1-2 | 13 | TRBV27 | CASSPKPNYGYTF | TGTGCCAGCAGCCCTAAACCCAACTATGGCTACACCTTC
. | . | TRBJ2-5 | 16 | TRBV14 | CASSLQRNRAFETQYF | TGTGCCAGCAGCCTCCAGAGGAACAGGGCCTTCGAGACCCAGTACTTC
. | . | TRBJ1-4 | 11 | TRBV6-6 | CASSWEEKLFF | TGTGCCAGCAGTTGGGAGGAAAAACTGTTTTTT
. | . | TRBJ1-2 | 14 | TRBV5-1 | CASSLEATPYGYTF | TGCGCCAGCAGCTTGGAGGCCACTCCCTATGGCTACACCTTC
. | TRBD2 | TRBJ2-5 | 16 | TRBV7-7 | CASSTRTSGGQETQYF | TGTGCTAGCAGCACACGGACTAGCGGGGGCCAAGAGACCCAGTACTTC
. | . | TRBJ1-2 | 14 | TRBV7-2 | CASSLAVTGYGYTF | TGTGCCAGCAGCTTAGCCGTGACGGGCTATGGCTACACCTTC
once | TRBD1 | TRBJ1-5 | 14 | TRBV19 | CASSPTGQNQPQHF | TGTGCCAGTAGCCCGACAGGGCAAAATCAGCCCCAGCATTTT
. | . | TRBJ2-7 | 11 | TRBV6-5 | CASREHYEQYF | TGTGCCAGCAGGGAGCACTACGAGCAGTACTTC
. | . | TRBJ2-2 | 13 | TRBV6-1 | CASSEYNTGELFF | TGTGCCAGCAGTGAATACAACACCGGGGAGCTGTTTTTT
. | . | TRBJ2-3 | 15 | TRBV5-1 | CASSLGSGNHYTQYF | TGCGCCAGCAGCTTGGGGTCCGGGAACCACTATACGCAGTATTTT
. | . | TRBJ1-6 | 14 | TRBV6-4 | CASSDDRSDSPLHF | TGTGCCAGCAGTGACGACAGGTCGGATTCACCCCTCCACTTT
. | TRBD2 | TRBJ2-5 | 16 | TRBV11-3 | CASSSGVGGDQETQYF | TGTGCCAGCAGCTCTGGGGTTGGGGGGGACCAAGAGACCCAGTACTTC
. | . | TRBJ2-5 | 13 | TRBV6-1 | CASRGTTQETQYF | TGTGCCAGCAGGGGGACCACCCAAGAGACCCAGTACTTC
. | . | TRBJ2-7 | 13 | TRBV5-4 | CASSKQGRYEQYF | TGTGCCAGCAGCAAACAGGGCAGGTACGAGCAGTACTTC
. | . | TRBJ1-1 | 11 | TRBV20-1 | CSVRANTEAFF | TGCAGTGTCAGGGCGAACACTGAAGCTTTCTTT
. | TRBD2 | TRBJ2-5 | 17 | TRBV5-1 | CASSLAGTSGGHETQYF | TGCGCCAGCAGCTTGGCGGGGACTAGCGGGGGACATGAGACCCAGTACTTC
. | . | TRBJ2-7 | 12 | TRBV30 | CAWSGGGRLQYF | TGTGCCTGGAGTGGGGGCGGGCGACTGCAGTACTTC
. | . | TRBJ2-1 | 12 | TRBV29-1 | CSVRQGEGEQFF | TGCAGCGTTCGCCAGGGTGAAGGTGAGCAGTTCTTC
. | . | TRBJ1-2 | 15 | TRBV7-9 | CASSLGVGSGYGYTF | TGTGCCAGCAGCTTAGGTGTGGGGTCTGGCTATGGCTACACCTTC
once | . | TRBJ2-5 | 13 | TRBV2 | CASTLFYQETQYF | TGTGCCAGCACTCTTTTTTACCAAGAGACCCAGTACTTC
once | . | TRBJ2-2 | 15 | TRBV28 | CASSFQGGAGGELFF | TGTGCCAGCAGTTTTCAGGGGGGCGCGGGCGGGGAGCTGTTTTTT
. | TRBD1 | TRBJ1-2 | 16 | TRBV7-9 | CASSLTGGESSYGYTF | TGTGCCAGCAGCTTGACAGGGGGCGAGAGTTCCTATGGCTACACCTTC